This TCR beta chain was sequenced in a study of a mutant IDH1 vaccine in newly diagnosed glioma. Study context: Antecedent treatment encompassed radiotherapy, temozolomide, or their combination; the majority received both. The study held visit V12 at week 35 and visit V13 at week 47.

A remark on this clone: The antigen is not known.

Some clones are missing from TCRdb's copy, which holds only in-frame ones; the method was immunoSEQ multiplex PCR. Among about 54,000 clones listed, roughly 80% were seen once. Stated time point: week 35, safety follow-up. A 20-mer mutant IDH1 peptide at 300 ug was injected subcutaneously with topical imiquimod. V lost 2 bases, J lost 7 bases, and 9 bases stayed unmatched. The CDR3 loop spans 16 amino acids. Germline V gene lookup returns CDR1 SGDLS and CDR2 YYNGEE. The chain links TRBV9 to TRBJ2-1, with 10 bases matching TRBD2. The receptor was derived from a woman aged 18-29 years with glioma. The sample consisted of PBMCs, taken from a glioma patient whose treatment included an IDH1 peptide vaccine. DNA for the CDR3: TGTGCCAGCAGCGTGGAGCTAACTAGCGGGGTAAATGAGCAGTTCTTC. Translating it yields CASSVELTSGVNEQFF.